A single sample gave rise to the 21 T cell receptor beta chains below, sequenced in a study of blood T cell repertoires in COVID-19. Repertoires were generated with immunoSEQ multiplex PCR, while TCRdb's copy carries only in-frame clones and drops some. Of about 190,000 clones in the sample, around 85% were seen once. Sequenced input: peripheral blood. All receptors come from a woman aged 45-59 years with acute or convalescent COVID-19.

This clone was seen a single time. In DNA, the CDR3 is TGTGCCAGCAGTAGGGGGGGGTCTAACTATGGCTACACCTTC. Protein: CASSRGGSNYGYTF. The gene calls are TRBV2 and TRBJ1-2; a possible D gene is TRBD1 (6 bases). The CDR3 is made up of 14 amino acids. V was trimmed by 5 bases and J by 0 bases, leaving 10 bases between them. Germline values: CDR1 SNHLY, CDR2 FYNNEI.

This clone has just a few counts. The chain employs TRBV21-1 and TRBJ2-5; TRBD2 reflects the table's D call only, with no check against the DNA. TRBV21-1 is classified as a pseudogene. This CDR3 has 17 residues. CDR3 bases: TGTGCCAGCAGCAAAGCGCCTTTGCGGGAGGGCCCCGAGACCCAGTACTTC. Residues: CASSKAPLREGPETQYF.

Only one count was recorded for this clone. The chain has TRBV5-1 and TRBJ2-7; 10 positions agree with TRBD2. The CDR3 is 13 amino acids. Germline values: CDR1 SGHRS, CDR2 YFSETQ. V was clipped by 3 bases and J by 3 bases; unmatched bases: 0. The CDR3 DNA sequence: TGCGCCAGCAGCTCTAGCGGGAGCTACGAGCAGTACTTC. Translated: CASSSSGSYEQYF.

This sequence joins TRBV30 and TRBJ2-7; weak D call: TRBD2 (6 bases). The CDR3 consists of 15 residues. Per germline, CDR1 GTSNPN and CDR2 SVGIG (reference sequence). With 4 bases removed from V and 7 bases from J, the gap between germline ends came to 23 bases. This CDR3 is CAWTVNTGTAGEQYF. The CDR3 region has the DNA TGTGCCTGGACGGTCAACACCGGGACCGCGGGAGAGCAGTACTTC. Looking up the rest from reference TRBV30 and TRBJ2-7 gives the full variable domain: SQTIHQWPATLVQPVGSPLSLECTVEGTSNPNLYWYRQAAGRGLQLLFYSVGIGQISSEVPQNLSASRPQDRQFILSSKKLLLSDSGFYLCAWTVNTGTAGEQYFGPGTRLTVT.

This clone has a handful of counts. The V call is TRBV7-8, the J call TRBJ2-5, with D perhaps matching TRBD2 (7 bases). Looked up from germline, CDR1 is SGHVS and CDR2 is FQNEAQ. The V and J ends lost 7 bases and 5 bases respectively, with 17 bases between them. The CDR3 extends over 14 amino acids. CDR3 sequence (DNA): TGTGCCAGCACCTGGGGGGGGCGCGGGGAGACCCAGTACTTC. Amino acids: CASTWGGRGETQYF.

The rearrangement links TRBV15 to TRBJ2-1; 7 nucleotides agree with TRBD2. J gave up 7 bases and V 5 bases, and 11 bases lay outside the gene matches. There are 15 residues in the CDR3. Germline CDR1 LNHNV, CDR2 YYDKDF (reference sequence). In DNA, the CDR3 is TGTGCCACCAGCTTGGGCGGGAGTAGGAGGAATGAGCAGTTCTTC. Protein sequence: CATSLGGSRRNEQFF.

V is TRBV28 and J is TRBJ1-2; tentatively, D is TRBD1 (5 bases). The CDR3 contains 16 residues. The V gene lost 3 bases and the J gene lost 2 bases, with 16 bases spanning the gap. Looked up from germline, CDR1 is MDHEN and CDR2 is SYDVKM. For the CDR3, the DNA is TGTGCCAGCAGTTTGCAGGGAGGCCTAATAAACTATGGCTACACCTTC. Translating gives CASSLQGGLINYGYTF.

V usage is TRBV3-1 (or the pseudogene TRBV3-2) and J usage is TRBJ2-2, with D unclear. V lost 5 bases to trimming and J lost 6 bases, with 7 bases between them. The CDR3 loop spans 12 amino acids. Per germline, CDR1 LGHDT and CDR2 YNNKEL (reference sequence). The CDR3 protein is CASSTNAGELFF. CDR3 DNA: TGTGCCAGCAGCACAAATGCCGGGGAGCTGTTTTTT.

V usage is TRBV25-1 and J usage is TRBJ2-7; TRBD1 might be the D (5 bases). V lost 1 base, J lost 3 bases, and 16 bases lay in between. The length of the CDR3 is 16 residues. Germline values: CDR1 MGHDK, CDR2 SYGVNS. The CDR3: CASSEFAAGKHYEQYF. CDR3 bases: TGTGCCAGCAGTGAATTCGCCGCAGGGAAACACTACGAGCAGTACTTC.

The gene calls are TRBV28 and TRBJ1-1, with 7 bases aligning to TRBD1. CDR3 length: 13 amino acids. V lost 5 bases and J lost 4; bases outside the gene matches: 4. From germline, CDR1 is MDHEN and CDR2 SYDVKM. CDR3 loop: CASSDPGGTEAFF. As DNA, the CDR3 is TGTGCCAGCAGTGACCCAGGGGGCACTGAAGCTTTCTTT.

This sequence joins TRBV5-1 and TRBJ2-2; 7 positions agree with TRBD2. The V and J ends lost 4 bases and 2 bases, in that order; junction bases with no gene match: 5. CDR1 and CDR2 (germline): SGHRS, YFSETQ. The CDR3 spans 15 residues. CDR3 in DNA: TGCGCCAGCAGCGGGGCTAGCGGAAACACCGGGGAGCTGTTTTTT. Its protein is CASSGASGNTGELFF.

This clone was observed once. The chain is built from TRBV2 and TRBJ1-2; unclear D gene. CDR1 is SNHLY and CDR2 is FYNNEI in the germline V gene. Trimming removed 6 bases at V and 2 bases at J, with 10 bases between. The CDR3 spans 13 residues. This CDR3 reads CASSPDMNYGYTF. Here the CDR3 DNA reads TGTGCCAGCAGCCCCGACATGAACTATGGCTACACCTTC.

V is TRBV29-1 and J is TRBJ1-1; tentative D call: TRBD1 (5 bases). V lost 7 bases to trimming and J lost 4 bases, with 22 bases between them. Germline CDR1 and CDR2: SQVTM and ANQGSEA. There are 15 residues in the CDR3. DNA for the CDR3: TGCAGCGCCTCAGGTGATAAGGGGTTACTCACTGAAGCTTTCTTT. This codes for CSASGDKGLLTEAFF.

This chain links TRBV27 with TRBJ2-7; 8 nucleotides line up with TRBD2. The junction had 5 bases not matched to a gene; V was cut back by 5 bases and J by 2 bases. The germline V gene has CDR1 MNHEY and CDR2 SMNVEV (reference sequence). CDR3 length: 14 residues. The CDR3 reads CASSPAGAPYEQYF. The CDR3 region has the DNA TGTGCCAGCAGTCCAGCGGGGGCCCCCTACGAGCAGTACTTC.

This chain links TRBV11-3 with TRBJ1-1, with 9 bases matching TRBD1. CDR1 is SGHNT and CDR2 is YENEEA in the germline V gene. The V gene end was trimmed by 4 bases and the J gene end by 2 bases; junction bases not matched to a gene: 11. The CDR3 is made up of 17 amino acids. The CDR3 nucleotides read TGTGCCAGCAGCTCAACCGGGACAGGGAGTATCAACACTGAAGCTTTCTTT. This encodes CASSSTGTGSINTEAFF. Drawing the rest from reference TRBV11-3 and TRBJ1-1, the complete variable domain is EAGVVQSPRYKIIEKKQPVAFWCNPISGHNTLYWYLQNLGQGPELLIRYENEEAVDDSQLPKDRFSAERLKGVDSTLKIQPAELGDSAVYLCASSSTGTGSINTEAFFGQGTRLTVV.

The chain joins TRBV19 to TRBJ2-1; 11 nucleotides align to TRBD2. This CDR3 spans 17 amino acids. Germline loops: CDR1 LNHDA, CDR2 SQIVND (reference sequence). Trimming cost V 0 bases and J 8 bases; bases outside gene matches: 9. CDR3 sequence reads: CASSIDFASGRSYEQFF. The CDR3 region has the DNA TGTGCCAGTAGTATAGATTTTGCTAGCGGGAGGTCGTATGAGCAGTTCTTC.

This chain links TRBV11-2 with TRBJ1-3; D remains unclear. Per germline, CDR1 SGHAT and CDR2 FQNNGV. The CDR3 extends over 14 amino acids. Trimming took off 6 bases at V and 0 bases at J, with 9 bases between the two ends. The CDR3 nucleotides are TGTGCCAGCAGGGAGGCGTCCTCTGGAAACACCATATATTTT. This translates into CASREASSGNTIYF.

J is TRBJ2-5 and V is TRBV19; 12 nucleotides match TRBD2. This CDR3 has 19 amino acids. Looked up from germline, CDR1 is LNHDA and CDR2 is SQIVND (reference sequence). Trimming took 4 bases from V and 4 from J; bases not matched to a gene: 16. The CDR3 coding sequence is TGTGCCAGTAGTACGAAGGGACTAGCGGGTGTAAACGTAGGAGAGACCCAGTACTTC. Amino acids: CASSTKGLAGVNVGETQYF.

V gene TRBV3-1 (or the pseudogene TRBV3-2) combines with J gene TRBJ1-2, with D possibly matching TRBD1 (6 bases). V was cut by 4 bases and J by 4 bases, with 10 bases left in between. This CDR3 region has 13 residues. The germline V gene has CDR1 LGHDT and CDR2 YNNKEL (reference sequence). The CDR3 region has the DNA TGTGCCAGCAGCCTCTACAGGGCCTATGGCTACACCTTC. This gives the protein CASSLYRAYGYTF.

The chain combines TRBV19 with TRBJ2-1; 10 nucleotides align to TRBD1. In germline, CDR1 is LNHDA, CDR2 SQIVND (reference sequence). The CDR3 consists of 15 residues. V trimming: 8 bases; J trimming: 4 bases; junction bases outside the gene matches: 8. The chain's CDR3 is CASLPRGQGYNEQFF. CDR3 DNA: TGTGCCAGTCTCCCCCGGGGACAGGGGTACAATGAGCAGTTCTTC. Together with reference TRBV19 and TRBJ2-1, the CDR3 gives the full variable domain: DGGITQSPKYLFRKEGQNVTLSCEQNLNHDAMYWYRQDPGQGLRLIYYSQIVNDFQKGDIAEGYSVSREKKESFPLTVTSAQKNPTAFYLCASLPRGQGYNEQFFGPGTRLTVL.

The CDR3: CASSSPRQGFYGYTF. CDR3 in DNA: TGTGCCAGCAGTTCCCCGAGACAGGGGTTCTATGGCTACACCTTC. V and J are TRBV6-5 and TRBJ1-2, with TRBD1 matching 8 bases. After removal of 4 bases from V and 4 bases from J, the junction contained 8 bases not matched to a gene. Looked up from germline, CDR1 is MNHEY and CDR2 is SVGAGI. This CDR3 region has 15 residues.